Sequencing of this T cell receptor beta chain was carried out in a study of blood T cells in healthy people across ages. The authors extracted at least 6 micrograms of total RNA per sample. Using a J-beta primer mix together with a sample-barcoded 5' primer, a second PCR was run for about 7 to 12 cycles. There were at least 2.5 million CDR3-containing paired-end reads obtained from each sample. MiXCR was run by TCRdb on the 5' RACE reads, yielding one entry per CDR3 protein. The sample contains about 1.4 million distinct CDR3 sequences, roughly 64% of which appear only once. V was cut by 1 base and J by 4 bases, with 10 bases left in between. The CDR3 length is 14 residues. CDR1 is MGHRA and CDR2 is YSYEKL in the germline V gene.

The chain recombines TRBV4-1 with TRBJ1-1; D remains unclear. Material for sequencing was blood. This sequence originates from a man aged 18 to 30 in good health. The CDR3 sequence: CASSQAKGFTEAFF. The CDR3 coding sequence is TGCGCCAGCAGCCAAGCAAAGGGTTTCACTGAAGCTTTCTTT.